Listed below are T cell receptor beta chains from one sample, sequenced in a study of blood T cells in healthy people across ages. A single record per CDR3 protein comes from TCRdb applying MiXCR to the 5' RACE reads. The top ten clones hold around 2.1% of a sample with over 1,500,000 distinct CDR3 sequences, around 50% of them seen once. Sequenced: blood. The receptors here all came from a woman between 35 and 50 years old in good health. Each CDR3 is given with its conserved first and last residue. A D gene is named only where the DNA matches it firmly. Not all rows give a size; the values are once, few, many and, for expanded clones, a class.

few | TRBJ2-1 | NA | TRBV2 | TGTGCCAGGGGGGACGGCTACTACAATGAGCAGTTCTTC | CARGDGYYNEQFF
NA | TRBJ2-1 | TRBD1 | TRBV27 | TGTGCCAGCAGTTCGAGACAGGGAGCCCTGAATGAGCAGTTCTTC | CASSSRQGALNEQFF
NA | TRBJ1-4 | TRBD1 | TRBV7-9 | TGTGCCAGCAGCTGGCCCCAGGGGGCCGCTCAAATTAATGAAAAACTGTTTTTT | CASSWPQGAAQINEKLFF
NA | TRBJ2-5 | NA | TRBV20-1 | TGCAGTGTTCAGGATACCTACAAGCAGTACTTC | CSVQDTYKQYF
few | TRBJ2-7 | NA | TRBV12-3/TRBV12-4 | TGTGCCAGCACCTTGGGAAGCGACGCCTACGAGCAGTACTTC | CASTLGSDAYEQYF
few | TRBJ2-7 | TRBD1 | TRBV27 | TGTGCCAGCTCCGGGACAGGGACAACCTACGAGCAGTACTTC | CASSGTGTTYEQYF
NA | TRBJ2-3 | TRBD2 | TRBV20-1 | TGCAGTGCCCAAAAGGACGGACTAGCGGAAGATACGCAGTATTTT | CSAQKDGLAEDTQYF
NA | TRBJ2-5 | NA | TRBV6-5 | TGTGCCAGCAGTGACTCCGGGGCCAGGCAAGAGACCCAGTACTTC | CASSDSGARQETQYF
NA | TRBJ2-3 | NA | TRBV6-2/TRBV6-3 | TGTGCCAGCAGTTACTCGTTTGGGGAAGATACGCAGTATTTT | CASSYSFGEDTQYF
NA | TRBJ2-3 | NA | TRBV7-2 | TGTGCCAGCAGCTTAGAGACCCTCCGGGGTACGCAGTATTTT | CASSLETLRGTQYF
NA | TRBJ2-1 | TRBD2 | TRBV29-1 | TGCAGCGTTGAACCCGAGATAGCGGGGCGGCCGGGCGCCTACAATGAGCAGTTCTTC | CSVEPEIAGRPGAYNEQFF
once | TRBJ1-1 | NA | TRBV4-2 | TGTGCCAGCAGCCAAGAAAGGGCGCAAGTCACTGAAGCTTTCTTT | CASSQERAQVTEAFF
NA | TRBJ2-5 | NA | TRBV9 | TGTGCCAGCAGCGGGGGTGGTAATTTAGAAGAGACCCAGTACTTC | CASSGGGNLEETQYF
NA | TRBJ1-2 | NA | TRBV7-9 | TGTGCCAGCAGCTTAGCAGTGGGGACCTATGGCTACACCTTC | CASSLAVGTYGYTF
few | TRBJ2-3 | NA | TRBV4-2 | TGTGCCAGCAGCCAAGATCGGGCGGCTAGCACAGATACGCAGTATTTT | CASSQDRAASTDTQYF
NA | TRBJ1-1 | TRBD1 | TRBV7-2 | TGTGCCAGCAGCTTAGGCCGACAGGGGGCCGGGACTGAAGCTTTCTTT | CASSLGRQGAGTEAFF
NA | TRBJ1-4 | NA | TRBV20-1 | TGCAGTGCTAGCGACCGGCAGGCTAATGAAAAACTGTTTTTT | CSASDRQANEKLFF
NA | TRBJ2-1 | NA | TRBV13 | TGTGCCAGCAAAAAAACAAGTAGCGGTTCCTCCTACAATGAGCAGTTCTTC | CASKKTSSGSSYNEQFF
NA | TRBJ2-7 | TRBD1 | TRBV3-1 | TGTGCCAGCAGCCAAGCTCAAGGGACAGGGGACGAGCAGTACTTC | CASSQAQGTGDEQYF
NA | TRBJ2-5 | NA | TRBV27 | TGTGCCAGAAGGAGGGAGCAGTACTTC | CARRREQYF
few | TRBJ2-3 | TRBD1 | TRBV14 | TGTGCCAGCAGCCCCTACACAGGGGTCCGCACAGATACGCAGTATTTT | CASSPYTGVRTDTQYF
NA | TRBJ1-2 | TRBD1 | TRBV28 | TGTGCCAGCAGAATGGCGGACAGGGGCAATGGCTACACCTTC | CASRMADRGNGYTF
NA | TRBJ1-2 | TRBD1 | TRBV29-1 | TGCAGCGTTGTTAACAGGGGGGACTATGGCCACACCTTC | CSVVNRGDYGHTF
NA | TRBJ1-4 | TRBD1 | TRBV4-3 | TGCGCCAGCAGCCAAGAGACAGGGAGAAATGAAAAACTGTTTTTT | CASSQETGRNEKLFF
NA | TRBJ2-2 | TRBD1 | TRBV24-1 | TGTGCCACCAGTGACCCCGACAGGGGGCTCGACACCGGGGAGCTGTTTTTT | CATSDPDRGLDTGELFF
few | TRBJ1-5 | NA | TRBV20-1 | TGCAGTGCTAGAGCTTCCACAGGTCCCGCCAATCAGCCCCAGCATTTT | CSARASTGPANQPQHF
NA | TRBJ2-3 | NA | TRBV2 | TGTGCCACCGAAACCTTCCCGCCTGCAGATACGCAGTATTTT | CATETFPPADTQYF
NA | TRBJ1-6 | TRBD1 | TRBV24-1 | TGTGCCACGAAAATAAAGGACAGGGGTCATTCACCCCTCCACTTT | CATKIKDRGHSPLHF
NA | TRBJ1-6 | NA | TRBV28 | TGTGCCAGCAGTTTAGTAGGGAGTAGTAATTCACCCCTCCACTTT | CASSLVGSSNSPLHF
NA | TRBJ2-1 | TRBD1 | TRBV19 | TGTGCCAGTAGTGGCCTCGGACAGGGGAACTTTCACAATGAGCAGTTCTTC | CASSGLGQGNFHNEQFF